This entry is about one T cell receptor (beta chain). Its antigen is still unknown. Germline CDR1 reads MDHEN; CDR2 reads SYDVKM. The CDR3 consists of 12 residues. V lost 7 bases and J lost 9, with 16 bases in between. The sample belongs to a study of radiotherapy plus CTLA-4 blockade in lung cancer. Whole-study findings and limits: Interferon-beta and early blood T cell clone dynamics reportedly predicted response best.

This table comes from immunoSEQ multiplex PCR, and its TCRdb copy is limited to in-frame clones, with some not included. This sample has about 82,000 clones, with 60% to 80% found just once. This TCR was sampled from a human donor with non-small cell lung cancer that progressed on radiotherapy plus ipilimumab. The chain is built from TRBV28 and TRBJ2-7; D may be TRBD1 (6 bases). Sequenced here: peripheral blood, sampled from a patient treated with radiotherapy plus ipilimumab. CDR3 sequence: CASNIWGQGQYF. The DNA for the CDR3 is TGTGCCAGCAATATCTGGGGGCAGGGGCAGTACTTC.